This entry is about one T cell receptor beta chain. Its antigen is unknown. CDR3 size: 13 residues. CDR1 and CDR2 (germline): MNHEY, SMNVEV (reference sequence). V shed 8 bases and J shed 2 bases, with 11 bases lying between them. A second PCR, run for roughly 6 to 11 cycles, used a sample-barcoded 5' primer plus a J-beta primer mix. TCRdb analysed the 5' RACE reads with MiXCR anew, one entry per CDR3 protein. The sample contains about 400,000 distinct CDR3 sequences, roughly half of which appear only once. The amount of total RNA extracted per sample was at least 5.5 micrograms. This entry is derived from a study of blood T cells in healthy people across ages. General observations from the study: With age, beta diversity per million T cells declined roughly linearly, significantly by 40 to 50. The unsorted PBMCs prevented any conclusive comparison of naive versus antigen-experienced cells.

The sequenced sample was blood. The chain couples TRBV27 to TRBJ2-3, with D unresolved. The sequence was obtained from a man between 60 and 75 years old in good health. The DNA for the CDR3 is TGTGCCAGCGCGCCGGTCATCACAGATACGCAGTATTTT. Amino acid sequence: CASAPVITDTQYF.